Following are 9 T cell receptor beta chains from one sample sequenced in a study of beta chain features in type 1 diabetes. The investigators reverse transcribed all of the isolated RNA, so they sequenced expressed TCRB transcripts. Sequencing was performed with immunoSEQ multiplex PCR; in TCRdb, only in-frame clones are kept and a portion is missing. This table holds roughly 700,000 clones, around 15% found once. Notes on the study in general: Among all four CD4+ subsets, Type 1 diabetes patients had TCRB CDR3s that were moderately but significantly shorter.

Antigens of these TCRs are unknown. The specimen sequenced was naive CD4+ T cells from blood. All receptors come from a man aged 18 to 35 with type 1 diabetes.

The chain couples TRBV6-1 to TRBJ1-5, with a tentative D call TRBD1 (6 bases). Germline CDR1 is MNHNS and CDR2 is SASEGT. V was cut by 7 bases and J by 0 bases, with 13 bases left in between. The CDR3 consists of 15 residues. The CDR3: CASTPGQISNQPQHF. DNA for the CDR3: TGTGCCAGCACCCCCGGACAGATTAGCAATCAGCCCCAGCATTTT.

The J gene is TRBJ2-5, the V gene TRBV15; 11 bases align to TRBD2. CDR1 LNHNV and CDR2 YYDKDF come from the germline V gene (reference sequence). The junction had 6 bases not matched to a gene; V was cut back by 1 base and J by 2 bases. The CDR3 is 17 amino acids. The CDR3 region is CATSRGLAGGGQETQYF. The CDR3, as DNA: TGTGCCACCAGCAGAGGGCTAGCGGGGGGAGGGCAAGAGACCCAGTACTTC.

In its sample, this clone was seen a few times. V and J are TRBV6-6 and TRBJ1-2, with a weak D call TRBD1 (6 bases). Trimming removed 2 bases from V and 4 bases from J, with 14 bases in between. The CDR3 spans 15 residues. Germline CDR1 reads MNHNY; CDR2 reads SVGAGI (reference sequence). The CDR3 region is CASSYQGRGAYGYTF. As DNA, the CDR3 is TGTGCCAGCAGTTACCAAGGACGGGGGGCCTATGGCTACACCTTC.

This clone was counted between two and nine times. V is TRBV19 and J is TRBJ2-3; D perhaps matches TRBD1 (6 bases). With 5 bases removed from V and 4 bases from J, the gap between germline ends came to 16 bases. This CDR3 spans 15 amino acids. The germline V gene has CDR1 LNHDA and CDR2 SQIVND (reference sequence). CDR3 residues: CASSLDSWGPDTQYF. The CDR3 DNA reads as TGTGCCAGTAGTTTGGACTCCTGGGGGCCAGATACGCAGTATTTT.

J is TRBJ1-2 and V is TRBV27; possible D gene TRBD1, 5 bases. Deletions cut 5 bases from V and 6 bases from J, with 16 bases between. Germline V lookup: CDR1 MNHEY, CDR2 SMNVEV (reference sequence). The CDR3 has 14 amino acids. CDR3 bases: TGTGCCAGCAGTGGACTGACAGCGCAGAATGGCTACACCTTC. Its protein is CASSGLTAQNGYTF.

The chain uses TRBV18 and TRBJ1-2; maybe TRBD1 (6 bases). Germline loops: CDR1 KGHSH, CDR2 LQKENI. This CDR3 contains 16 residues. V was shortened by 3 bases and J by 2 bases, with 16 bases between the two germline ends. In DNA, the CDR3 is TGTGCCAGCTCACCTTTTTCTGGGGACAACAACTATGGCTACACCTTC. Its translation: CASSPFSGDNNYGYTF.

There are a few counts of this clone. The V and J genes are TRBV6-5 and TRBJ1-5, with TRBD1 as a possible D gene (6 bases). CDR3 length equals 15 residues. Germline values: CDR1 MNHEY, CDR2 SVGAGI. The germline V and J ends were trimmed by 6 bases and 5 bases, with 17 bases remaining between them. CDR3 nucleotides: TGTGCCAGCAGCGATACAGGGTTTGCGGATCAGCCCCAGCATTTT. This translates into CASSDTGFADQPQHF.

This clone was observed a handful of times. The chain couples TRBV9 to TRBJ2-3; D unclear. Germline assignment: CDR1 SGDLS and CDR2 YYNGEE. Trimming pared 4 bases from V and 2 bases from J, leaving 11 bases between. This CDR3 comprises 14 residues. CDR3 in DNA: TGTGCCAGCAGCCTGGGTGGACCCACAGATACGCAGTATTTT. This translates into CASSLGGPTDTQYF.

This chain links TRBV4-1 with TRBJ2-2, with 8 bases that match TRBD1. The V gene's germline CDR1 is MGHRA and CDR2 YSYEKL. V lost 2 bases, J lost 7 bases, and 6 bases stayed unmatched. This CDR3 is built from 15 residues. In nucleotides, the CDR3 is TGCGCCAGCAGCCAACCGGACAGGGAGGACGGGGAGCTGTTTTTT. Protein: CASSQPDREDGELFF.